These 15 T cell receptor beta chains were sequenced from one sample in a study of Ad26.COV2.S vaccination and SARS-CoV-2 variants. Profiled with immunoSEQ multiplex PCR; TCRdb holds only in-frame clones, not every one. The sample includes approximately 340,000 clones, approximately 84% seen only once; the top ten take about 3.3%. The treatment is: around 19 received Ad26.COV2.S at low or high dose, single or two shots; roughly five received placebo; per-sample allocation not given. After the first vaccine or placebo injection, samples were drawn on day 63. This specimen consisted of peripheral blood, obtained in a trial of Ad26.COV2.S vaccine versus placebo. These receptors were taken from a person aged 18-65 years who received the Ad26.COV2.S COVID-19 vaccine or a placebo.

The genes are TRBV12-3 or TRBV12-4 and TRBJ2-4, with TRBD2 as a possible D gene (7 bases). The CDR3 contains 13 residues. V was cut by 5 bases and J by 8 bases, with 13 bases left in between. The CDR3 sequence: CASSARGGDIQYF. For the CDR3, the DNA is TGTGCCAGCAGTGCCAGGGGAGGGGACATTCAGTACTTC.

As for this clone: One end of the junction is discordant with germline, which a read error may explain. The V and J genes are TRBV7-7 and TRBJ2-2; the D gene is possibly TRBD1 (6 bases). The length of the CDR3 is 15 residues. Germline CDR1 reads SSHAT; CDR2 reads FNYEAQ (reference sequence). CDR3 DNA sequence: TGTGCTAGCAGCTTAAGCTGGGGGCAAGGCGGGGAGCTGTTTTTT. Its translation: CASSLSWGQGGELFF.

The chain employs TRBV7-2 and TRBJ2-1, with unresolved D. The CDR3 loop spans 13 amino acids. The germline V gene has CDR1 SGHTA and CDR2 FQGNSA. The V end lost 8 bases, the J end lost 0 bases, and 8 bases lay between the germline ends. The CDR3 DNA is TGTGCCAGCGCTGGGGACTCCTACAATGAGCAGTTCTTC. It encodes CASAGDSYNEQFF.

The chain joins TRBV6-2 or TRBV6-3 to TRBJ1-1; D remains ambiguous. V lost 4 bases to trimming and J lost 8 bases, with 14 bases between them. The CDR3 loop spans 13 amino acids. CDR1 is MNHEY and CDR2 is SVGEGT in the germline V gene. The CDR3 here is CASSSRRPGEAFF. The CDR3 DNA follows: TGTGCCAGCAGTTCCCGTAGACCAGGAGAAGCTTTCTTT.

This chain connects TRBV7-2 to TRBJ2-7; D gene uncertain. The germline gives CDR1 SGHTA, CDR2 FQGNSA. Deletions cut 2 bases from V and 0 bases from J, with 8 bases between. This CDR3 is 14 amino acids long. CDR3 in amino acids: CASSLNPASYEQYF. The CDR3 DNA reads TGTGCCAGCAGCTTAAACCCGGCCTCCTACGAGCAGTACTTC.

The rearrangement links TRBV10-3 to TRBJ1-5; D uncertain. The CDR3 covers 13 residues. CDR1 and CDR2 from the germline V gene are ENHRY and SYGVKD. V was clipped by 8 bases and J by 7 bases, with 15 bases between them. As DNA, the CDR3 is TGTGCCATCCCGACGGTGAGGTTCCAGCCCCAGCATTTT. Its translation: CAIPTVRFQPQHF.

This clone was found a few times. The rearrangement links TRBV9 to TRBJ1-1, with D uncertain. The CDR3 is made up of 15 amino acids. Germline V gene sequence: CDR1 SGDLS, CDR2 YYNGEE. Between the trimmed V and J ends, which lost 3 bases and 4 bases, there was a span of 16 bases. The CDR3 is CASSAPGRGGTEAFF. DNA of the CDR3: TGTGCCAGCAGCGCCCCGGGCAGAGGAGGCACTGAAGCTTTCTTT.

This chain joins TRBV27 and TRBJ2-7; D is perhaps TRBD1 or TRBD2 (5 bases each). With 5 bases removed from V and 1 base from J, the gap between germline ends came to 21 bases. The CDR3 extends over 17 amino acids. Per germline, CDR1 MNHEY and CDR2 SMNVEV (reference sequence). CDR3 in DNA: TGTGCCAGCAGTCCGGGACCGGGGTCCCGGATATCCTACGAGCAGTACTTC. As protein: CASSPGPGSRISYEQYF.

The rearrangement joins TRBV4-3 to TRBJ1-1, with D perhaps TRBD1 (6 bases). The V and J ends lost 0 bases and 1 base respectively, with 12 bases between them. Per the germline V gene, CDR1 is LGHNA and CDR2 is YSLEER. This CDR3 has 16 amino acids. DNA of the CDR3: TGCGCCAGCAGCCAAGAAGTTGGCAGGGGGAACACTGAAGCTTTCTTT. Protein sequence: CASSQEVGRGNTEAFF.

The chain carries TRBV6-2 or TRBV6-3 and TRBJ2-1; 15 bases map to TRBD2. There are 17 residues in the CDR3. The ends lost 5 bases at V and 3 bases at J; junction bases unmatched: 5. From germline, CDR1 is MNHEY and CDR2 SVGEGT. This CDR3 is CASSPGLAGGIYNEQFF. The CDR3 nucleotides are TGTGCCAGCAGTCCCGGACTAGCGGGGGGGATCTACAATGAGCAGTTCTTC.

In this sample, this clone turned up many times. The rearrangement links TRBV4-3 to TRBJ2-7, with no clear D. CDR1 LGHNA and CDR2 YSLEER come from the germline V gene. CDR3 length: 14 amino acids. V was cut by 4 bases and J by 2 bases, with 12 bases left in between. Here the CDR3 reads CASSLKDGAYEQYF. The CDR3 nucleotides read TGCGCCAGCAGCCTTAAAGACGGAGCCTACGAGCAGTACTTC.

The chain couples TRBV27 to TRBJ1-1, with D possibly TRBD1 on 5 matching bases. CDR1 and CDR2 (germline): MNHEY, SMNVEV (reference sequence). The CDR3 is 12 residues long. Trimming stripped 6 bases from V and 3 bases from J, with 8 bases between. The CDR3 sequence is CASSDRHTEAFF. The CDR3 DNA reads TGTGCCAGCAGCGACAGACACACTGAAGCTTTCTTT.

The genes are TRBV7-2 and TRBJ2-2, with a possible D match to TRBD2 (6 bases). The CDR3 covers 17 residues. Trimming cost V 5 bases and J 3 bases, with 19 bases left between them. Germline CDR1 is SGHTA and CDR2 is FQGNSA. CDR3 DNA: TGTGCCAGCAGCCATATTAAGGGACTGCCACACACCGGGGAGCTGTTTTTT. It specifies CASSHIKGLPHTGELFF.

V gene TRBV7-9 combines with J gene TRBJ1-2, with TRBD1 identical over 7 bases. J was trimmed by 6 bases and V by 5 bases; bases with no gene match: 12. The germline V gene has CDR1 SEHNR and CDR2 FQNEAQ (reference sequence). CDR3 size: 15 residues. The CDR3 spells CASSDGMTGWDGYTF. The CDR3 DNA sequence: TGTGCCAGCAGCGACGGAATGACAGGGTGGGATGGCTACACCTTC. The full variable domain, in which reference TRBV7-9 and TRBJ1-2 provide the parts outside the CDR3, is DTGVSQNPRHKITKRGQNVTFRCDPISEHNRLYWYRQTLGQGPEFLTYFQNEAQLEKSRLLSDRFSAERPKGSFSTLEIQRTEQGDSAMYLCASSDGMTGWDGYTFGSGTRLTVV.

The CDR3, as DNA: TGTGCCAGCAGTGTCACAGGCTACAATGAGCAGTTCTTC. This codes for CASSVTGYNEQFF. The V gene is TRBV6-4, the J gene TRBJ2-1; a weak D match, TRBD1 (5 bases). The CDR3 totals 13 residues. From germline, CDR1 is MRHNA and CDR2 SNTAGT. V was cut by 4 bases and J by 3 bases, with 7 bases left in between.